This TCR beta chain was identified in a study of blood T cells in healthy people across ages. General study points: Total diversity from one million sequenced T cells was likely underestimated.

Comments on this clonotype: Its antigen is unidentified.

Using a J-beta primer mix together with a sample-barcoded 5' primer, a second PCR was run for about 6 to 12 cycles. TCRdb recomputed calls from the 5' RACE reads with MiXCR, one row per CDR3 protein. This repertoire shows approximately 800,000 distinct CDR3 sequences, roughly 53% found once; its top ten account for around 40%. Sequenced: blood. The sequence derives from an elderly man in good health.

Written as DNA, the CDR3 is TGCAGTGCGGGAGGGGGAAGCGGGAGCCAAGAGACCCAGTACTTC. Amino acids: CSAGGGSGSQETQYF. The chain uses TRBV20-1 and TRBJ2-5; 8 bases are a match to TRBD2. V trimming: 6 bases; J trimming: 1 base; junction bases outside the gene matches: 10. The CDR3 is 15 amino acids. Germline V gene sequence: CDR1 DFQATT, CDR2 SNEGSKA (reference sequence).